This passage covers 12 T cell receptor beta chains from one sample sequenced in a study of post-analysis software for immune sequencing data. Broader study findings: TRBV5-6, TRBV5-1 and TRBV20-1 were among 4 or 5 TRBV segments more frequent in patients than controls.

Libraries were made from TCR beta cDNA, and they carried unique molecular identifiers. TCRdb reprocessed the PCR reads with MiXCR, giving one entry per CDR3 protein. The data contain 650,000 to 900,000 distinct CDR3 sequences, 46% of them seen just once; the ten biggest clones take up just under 5%. These receptors' targets are unknown. Sequencing was carried out using blood. Receptors were obtained from a girl aged 5-17 years with multiple sclerosis.

The CDR3 nucleotides read TGCGCCAGCAGCTCGGGGAGCGGCCAGTTTGAGAATGAGCAGTTCTTC. Protein sequence: CASSSGSGQFENEQFF. The V gene is TRBV5-1, the J gene TRBJ2-1; weak D call: TRBD2 (5 bases). Germline V gives CDR1 SGHRS, CDR2 YFSETQ. The CDR3 is 16 residues long. V lost 3 bases to trimming and J lost 7 bases, with 20 bases between them.

V is TRBV20-1 and J is TRBJ1-4; 7 nucleotides line up with TRBD1. Germline V gene data show CDR1 as DFQATT and CDR2 as SNEGSKA (reference sequence). This CDR3 region has 13 residues. V gave up 6 bases and J gave up 3 bases; unmatched junction bases: 4. The DNA of the CDR3 is TGCAGTGCGCCAGGGGGGCCTAATGAAAAACTGTTTTTT. It translates to CSAPGGPNEKLFF.

V and J are TRBV7-2 and TRBJ1-2; possibly TRBD1 for D (6 bases). Germline V gene data show CDR1 as SGHTA and CDR2 as FQGNSA. The CDR3 spans 15 residues. V was clipped by 4 bases and J by 6 bases, with 18 bases between them. In nucleotides, the CDR3 is TGTGCCAGCAGCTCGGGACACCCTGCGAGGGATGGCTACACCTTC. Encoded protein: CASSSGHPARDGYTF.

This rearrangement joins TRBV20-1 to TRBJ2-7, with unresolved D. The germline V gene has CDR1 DFQATT and CDR2 SNEGSKA (reference sequence). V shed 1 base and J shed 3 bases, with 7 bases lying between them. This CDR3 is built from 12 residues. Here the CDR3 DNA reads TGCAGTGCTAGAGCCCTAGGCTACGAGCAGTACTTC. Translated, it gives CSARALGYEQYF.

This clonotype has more than one count but fewer than ten. V usage is TRBV9 and J usage is TRBJ2-7; the match to TRBD2 covers 7 bases. The CDR3 covers 17 residues. The J segment lost 0 bases and the V segment lost 3 bases, leaving 12 bases of the junction unmatched. The V gene's germline CDR1 is SGDLS and CDR2 YYNGEE. CDR3 region: CASSAGGLADPSYEQYF. CDR3 bases: TGTGCCAGCAGCGCAGGAGGGCTAGCGGACCCCTCCTACGAGCAGTACTTC.

The chain has TRBV20-1 and TRBJ1-4; D ambiguous. The CDR3 is 14 amino acids. V shed 1 base and J shed 6 bases, with 12 bases lying between them. Germline CDR1 DFQATT, CDR2 SNEGSKA (reference sequence). In DNA, the CDR3 is TGCAGTGCTAGAGTGGGCAGTGGTGATGAAAAACTGTTTTTT. Translating gives CSARVGSGDEKLFF.

The chain uses TRBV6-2 or TRBV6-3 and TRBJ2-7; no definite D call. The CDR3 has 14 amino acids. The germline V and J ends were trimmed by 6 bases and 2 bases, with 14 bases remaining between them. CDR1 is MNHEY and CDR2 is SVGEGT in the germline V gene. CDR3 in amino acids: CASRKVEFPYEQYF. The CDR3 DNA reads as TGTGCCAGCAGGAAGGTGGAGTTCCCCTACGAGCAGTACTTC.

As to this clonotype: The germline gene is not matched at one end of the junction; a read error may be the cause. The chain links TRBV7-3 to TRBJ2-3; D is possibly TRBD2 (5 bases). CDR3 length: 15 amino acids. Germline loops: CDR1 SGHTA, CDR2 FQGTGA. CDR3 protein: CASSLVRASTDTQYF. In nucleotides, the CDR3 is TGTGCCAGCAGCTTAGTGAGGGCTAGCACAGATACACAGTATTTT.

The V gene is TRBV6-4, the J gene TRBJ2-7; D remains ambiguous. The V and J ends lost 10 bases and 3 bases respectively, with 13 bases between them. Germline V gene data show CDR1 as MRHNA and CDR2 as SNTAGT. There are 12 residues in the CDR3. As DNA, the CDR3 is TGTGCCAACAGCCGAAGAAACTACGAGCAGTACTTC. This encodes CANSRRNYEQYF.

This chain links TRBV15 with TRBJ2-5; no definite D call. Germline assignment: CDR1 LNHNV and CDR2 YYDKDF (reference sequence). Trimming shortened V by 0 bases and J by 1 base, and 6 bases separated the two germline ends. The CDR3 is 14 residues long. CDR3 loop: CATSREGTQETQYF. CDR3 coding DNA: TGTGCCACCAGCAGAGAGGGTACCCAAGAGACCCAGTACTTC.

This chain joins TRBV7-3 and TRBJ2-6; D is perhaps TRBD1 (5 bases). CDR3 size: 18 residues. The germline V and J ends were trimmed by 1 base and 0 bases, with 13 bases remaining between them. Germline CDR1 reads SGHTA; CDR2 reads FQGTGA. This chain's CDR3 is CASSLNGPGLSGANVLTF. CDR3 DNA sequence: TGTGCCAGCAGCTTAAATGGCCCAGGGCTCTCTGGGGCCAACGTCCTGACTTTC. Using reference TRBV7-3 and TRBJ2-6 for the parts outside the CDR3, the full variable domain is GAGVSQTPSNKVTEKGKYVELRCDPISGHTALYWYRQSLGQGPEFLIYFQGTGAADDSGLPNDRFFAVRPEGSVSTLKIQRTERGDSAVYLCASSLNGPGLSGANVLTFGAGSRLTVL.

The CDR3 is CSASPHRTSGSFGETQYF. The CDR3 coding sequence is TGCAGTGCTAGTCCCCACCGGACTAGCGGGAGTTTTGGAGAGACCCAGTACTTC. The genes are TRBV20-1 and TRBJ2-5, with 13 bases that match TRBD2. The length of the CDR3 is 18 residues. The germline CDR1 and CDR2 sequences are DFQATT and SNEGSKA (reference sequence). V shed 3 bases, J shed 4 bases, and the junction held 14 bases outside the gene matches.